These 13 T cell receptor beta chains were sequenced from one sample in a study of T-cell memory formation after mild COVID-19. TCRdb ran MiXCR on the 5' RACE reads and lists one entry per CDR3 protein. The sample includes 150,000 to 200,000 distinct CDR3 sequences, 16% of them seen just once. The specimen was PBMCs or a T cell subset sorted from them (not recorded which). These receptors were obtained from an adult woman who had mild COVID-19 (a few samples of this study predate the infection). Cell type and time point are not known.

The V gene is TRBV30, the J gene TRBJ1-1; 7 nucleotides match TRBD1. This CDR3 region has 13 residues. The trim removed 2 bases at V and 1 base at J, leaving 1 base unmatched. Germline CDR1 is GTSNPN and CDR2 is SVGIG (reference sequence). This CDR3 reads CAWSRQGNTEAFF. The CDR3 DNA reads TGTGCCTGGAGTAGACAGGGGAACACTGAAGCTTTCTTT.

This rearrangement joins TRBV27 to TRBJ2-1; D possibly corresponds to TRBD1 (5 bases). V lost 8 bases, J lost 7 bases, and 21 bases lay in between. The CDR3 is 15 amino acids. Germline V gene data show CDR1 as MNHEY and CDR2 as SMNVEV (reference sequence). The CDR3 loop is CASSWAAGLGNEQFF. The DNA for the CDR3 is TGTGCCAGCTCTTGGGCGGCAGGGCTGGGAAATGAGCAGTTCTTC.

This chain joins TRBV6-5 and TRBJ1-4; D not resolved. This CDR3 contains 13 residues. The germline gives CDR1 MNHEY, CDR2 SVGAGI. Trimming pared 5 bases from V and 4 bases from J, leaving 8 bases between. This chain's CDR3 is CASSRTVNEKLFF. CDR3 sequence (DNA): TGTGCCAGCAGTCGGACGGTTAATGAAAAACTGTTTTTT.

This clonotype was observed at least ten times. The chain combines TRBV10-3 with TRBJ2-5; 15 bases are shared with TRBD2. The CDR3 covers 19 residues. The germline CDR1 and CDR2 sequences are ENHRY and SYGVKD. Trimming cost V 1 base and J 3 bases; bases outside gene matches: 9. In DNA form, the CDR3 reads TGTGCCATCAGTGAGTTCGGGACTAGCGGGAGGCGTGAAAAAGAGACCCAGTACTTC. This sequence encodes CAISEFGTSGRREKETQYF.

This clonotype appeared a few times. The chain links TRBV20-1 to TRBJ1-1; 8 bases are shared with TRBD1. CDR1 and CDR2 (germline): DFQATT, SNEGSKA (reference sequence). The CDR3 length is 16 residues. CDR3 nucleotide sequence: TGCTTAAATATCGGGCCGGGACAGGAAATGAACACTGAAGCTTTCTTT. This sequence encodes CLNIGPGQEMNTEAFF.

The table lists this clonotype with a few counts. The V call is TRBV3-1, the J call TRBJ1-2; D possibly corresponds to TRBD1 (5 bases). The CDR3 extends over 12 amino acids. CDR1 and CDR2 from the germline V gene are LGHDT and YNNKEL (reference sequence). Trimming removed 4 bases at V and 5 bases at J, with 8 bases between. This CDR3 is CASSRREYGYTF. DNA of the CDR3: TGTGCCAGCAGCCGCAGGGAATATGGCTACACCTTC.

This clonotype was detected a few times. The V gene is TRBV20-1, the J gene TRBJ2-5; D is perhaps TRBD1 or TRBD2 (6 bases each). CDR1 and CDR2 (germline): DFQATT, SNEGSKA (reference sequence). V was pared by 2 bases and J by 10 bases, with 20 bases between. CDR3 length equals 14 residues. The CDR3 is CSARPGAVIRDQYF. CDR3 sequence (DNA): TGCAGTGCTAGACCGGGGGCGGTGATTCGGGACCAGTACTTC.

The rearrangement joins TRBV27 to TRBJ2-1; 8 bases align to TRBD2. V dropped 7 bases and J dropped 6; count of bases not matched to a gene: 8. The V gene's germline CDR1 is MNHEY and CDR2 SMNVEV (reference sequence). The CDR3 runs to 14 residues. CDR3 residues: CASTLSGSFNEQFF. CDR3 nucleotides: TGTGCCAGCACCTTGAGCGGGAGCTTCAATGAGCAGTTCTTC.

This clonotype appeared a few times. The chain couples TRBV3-1 to TRBJ2-7; TRBD2 matches at 8 bases. The CDR3 covers 14 residues. Germline V gene lookup returns CDR1 LGHDT and CDR2 YNNKEL (reference sequence). Losses at the gene ends were 4 bases for V and 3 bases for J; bases not matched to a gene: 5. The CDR3: CASSPGGGFYEQYF. The CDR3, as DNA: TGTGCCAGCAGCCCCGGGGGGGGATTCTACGAGCAGTACTTC.

The rearrangement joins TRBV9 to TRBJ2-3; TRBD2 matches at 9 bases. The CDR3 length is 15 residues. The V gene end was trimmed by 1 base and the J gene end by 0 bases; junction bases not matched to a gene: 0. Germline CDR1 is SGDLS and CDR2 is YYNGEE. As DNA, the CDR3 is TGTGCCAGCAGCGTAACTAGCGGGAGCACAGATACGCAGTATTTT. This sequence encodes CASSVTSGSTDTQYF.

The CDR3 nucleotides are TGTGCCAGCAGCGAGGGCGATGGCTACACCTTC. Translation gives CASSEGDGYTF. The chain recombines TRBV7-2 with TRBJ1-2; D is uncertain. This CDR3 comprises 11 residues. With 5 bases removed from V and 6 bases from J, the gap between germline ends came to 7 bases. Germline-derived CDR1 and CDR2 are SGHTA and FQGNSA. The full variable domain, rest sourced from reference TRBV7-2 and TRBJ1-2, is GAGVSQSPSNKVTEKGKDVELRCDPISGHTALYWYRQSLGQGLEFLIYFQGNSAPDKSGLPSDRFSAERTGGSVSTLTIQRTQQEDSAVYLCASSEGDGYTFGSGTRLTVV.

There are a few counts of this clonotype. As DNA, the CDR3 is TGCAGCGTCGCCCCTTCTAGCGGGAGGGCCCGAGGGGATACGCAGTATTTT. The encoded protein is CSVAPSSGRARGDTQYF. The chain joins TRBV29-1 to TRBJ2-3; 12 bases are a match to TRBD2. Germline lookup yields CDR1 SQVTM and CDR2 ANQGSEA. The CDR3 spans 17 residues. Unmatched junction bases numbered 16, after V lost 6 bases and J lost 6 bases.

This clonotype was observed at least ten times. This chain uses TRBV20-1 with TRBJ2-7, with 11 positions matching TRBD1. The CDR3 has 15 residues. Germline CDR1 DFQATT, CDR2 SNEGSKA (reference sequence). V gave up 4 bases and J gave up 3 bases; unmatched junction bases: 8. Here the CDR3 DNA reads TGCAGTGCTAAACCCCGAGGGACAGGGGGCTACGAGCAGTACTTC. Amino acid sequence: CSAKPRGTGGYEQYF.